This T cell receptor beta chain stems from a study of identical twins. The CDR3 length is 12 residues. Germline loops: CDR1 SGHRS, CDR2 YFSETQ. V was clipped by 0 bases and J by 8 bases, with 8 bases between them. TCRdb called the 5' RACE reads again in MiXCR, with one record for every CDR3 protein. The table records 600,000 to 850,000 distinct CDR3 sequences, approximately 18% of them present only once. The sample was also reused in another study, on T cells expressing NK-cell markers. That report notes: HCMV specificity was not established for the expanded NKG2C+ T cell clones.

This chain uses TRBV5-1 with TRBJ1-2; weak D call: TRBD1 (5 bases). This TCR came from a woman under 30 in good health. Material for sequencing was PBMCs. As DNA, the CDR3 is TGCGCCAGCAGCTTGGCCAGGGAGGGCTACACCTTC. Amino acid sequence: CASSLAREGYTF.